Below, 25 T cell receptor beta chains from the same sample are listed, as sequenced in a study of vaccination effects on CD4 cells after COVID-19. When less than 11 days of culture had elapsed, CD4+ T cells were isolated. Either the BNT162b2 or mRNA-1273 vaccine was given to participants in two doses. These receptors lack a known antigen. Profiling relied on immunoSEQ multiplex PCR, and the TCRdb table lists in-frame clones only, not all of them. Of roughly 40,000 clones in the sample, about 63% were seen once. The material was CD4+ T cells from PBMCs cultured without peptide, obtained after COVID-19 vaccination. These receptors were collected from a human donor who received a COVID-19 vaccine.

The CDR3 loop reads CASSLDGSTYEQYF. The CDR3 DNA reads as TGCGCCAGCAGCTTGGATGGCAGTACTTACGAGCAGTACTTC. This chain joins TRBV5-1 and TRBJ2-7; D unclear. The CDR3 has 14 amino acids. The V gene lost 0 bases and the J gene lost 4 bases, with 11 bases spanning the gap. Germline V gene sequence: CDR1 SGHRS, CDR2 YFSETQ.

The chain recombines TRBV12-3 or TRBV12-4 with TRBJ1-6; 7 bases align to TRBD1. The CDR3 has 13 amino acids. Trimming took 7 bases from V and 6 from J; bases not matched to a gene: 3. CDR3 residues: CASIDRANSPLHF. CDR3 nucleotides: TGTGCCAGCATAGACAGGGCTAATTCACCCCTCCACTTT.

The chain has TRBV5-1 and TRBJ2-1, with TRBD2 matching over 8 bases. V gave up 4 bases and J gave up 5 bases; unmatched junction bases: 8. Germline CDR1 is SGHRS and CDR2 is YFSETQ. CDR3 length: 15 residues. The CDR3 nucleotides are TGCGCCAGCAGCGGGGGACTAGGGAGGGACAATGAGCAGTTCTTC. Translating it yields CASSGGLGRDNEQFF.

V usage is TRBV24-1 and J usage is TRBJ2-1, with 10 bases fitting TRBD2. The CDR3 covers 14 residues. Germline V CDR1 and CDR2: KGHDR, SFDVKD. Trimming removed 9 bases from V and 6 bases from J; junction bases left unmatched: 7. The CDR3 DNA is TGTGCCACCGGGGCGTCTAGCGGGAGCAATGAGCAGTTCTTC. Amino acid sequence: CATGASSGSNEQFF.

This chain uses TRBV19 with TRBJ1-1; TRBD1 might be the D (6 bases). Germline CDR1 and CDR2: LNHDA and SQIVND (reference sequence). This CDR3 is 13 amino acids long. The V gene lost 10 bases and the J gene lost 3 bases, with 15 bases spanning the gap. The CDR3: CATRTVVDTEAFF. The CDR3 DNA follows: TGTGCCACCAGGACAGTTGTCGACACTGAAGCTTTCTTT.

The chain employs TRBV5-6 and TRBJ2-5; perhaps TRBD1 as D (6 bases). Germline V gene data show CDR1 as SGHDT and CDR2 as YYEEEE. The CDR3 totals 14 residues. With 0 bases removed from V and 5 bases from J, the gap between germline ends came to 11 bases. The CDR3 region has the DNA TGTGCCAGCAGCTTGGTTGCAGGGGCTGAGACCCAGTACTTC. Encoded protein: CASSLVAGAETQYF.

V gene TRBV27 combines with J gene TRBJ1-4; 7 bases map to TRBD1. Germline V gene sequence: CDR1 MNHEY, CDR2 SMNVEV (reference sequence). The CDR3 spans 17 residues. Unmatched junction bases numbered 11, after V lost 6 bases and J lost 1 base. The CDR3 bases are TGTGCCAGCAGCCGCATTTTGACAGGGAGAACTAATGAAAAACTGTTTTTT. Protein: CASSRILTGRTNEKLFF.

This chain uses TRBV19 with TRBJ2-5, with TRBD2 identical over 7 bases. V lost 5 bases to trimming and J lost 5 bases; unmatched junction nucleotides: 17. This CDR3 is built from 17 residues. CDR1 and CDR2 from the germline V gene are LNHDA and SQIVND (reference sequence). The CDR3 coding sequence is TGTGCCAGTAGTCCCCTGGGTTGGGAGGGCCAGTTGGAGACCCAGTACTTC. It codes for CASSPLGWEGQLETQYF.

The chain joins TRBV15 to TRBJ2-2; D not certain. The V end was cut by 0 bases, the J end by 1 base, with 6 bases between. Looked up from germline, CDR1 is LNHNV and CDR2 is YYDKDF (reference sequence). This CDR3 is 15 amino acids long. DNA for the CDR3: TGTGCCACCAGCAGAGAATCAGTGAACACCGGGGAGCTGTTTTTT. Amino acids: CATSRESVNTGELFF.

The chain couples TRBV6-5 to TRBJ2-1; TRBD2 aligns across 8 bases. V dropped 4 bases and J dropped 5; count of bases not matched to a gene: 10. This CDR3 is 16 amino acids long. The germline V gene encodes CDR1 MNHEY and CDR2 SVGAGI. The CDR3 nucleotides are TGTGCCAGCAGTTGGTTCGGTCAGCGGGGGAACAATGAGCAGTTCTTC. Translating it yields CASSWFGQRGNNEQFF.

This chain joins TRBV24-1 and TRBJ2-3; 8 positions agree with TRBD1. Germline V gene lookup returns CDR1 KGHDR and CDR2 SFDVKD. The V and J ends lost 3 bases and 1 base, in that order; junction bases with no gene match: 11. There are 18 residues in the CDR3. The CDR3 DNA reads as TGTGCCACCAGTGATCCGCGGACAGGGCAGTGGGGCACAGATACGCAGTATTTT. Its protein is CATSDPRTGQWGTDTQYF.

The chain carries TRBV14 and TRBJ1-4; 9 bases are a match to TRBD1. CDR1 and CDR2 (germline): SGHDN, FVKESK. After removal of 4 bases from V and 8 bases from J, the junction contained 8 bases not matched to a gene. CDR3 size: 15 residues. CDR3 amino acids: CASSLNRGHREKLFF. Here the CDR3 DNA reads TGTGCCAGCAGCCTAAACAGGGGGCATAGGGAAAAACTGTTTTTT.

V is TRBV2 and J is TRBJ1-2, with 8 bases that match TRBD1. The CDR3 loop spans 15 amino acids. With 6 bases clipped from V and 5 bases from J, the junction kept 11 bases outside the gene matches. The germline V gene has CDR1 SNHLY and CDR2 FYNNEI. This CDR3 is CASSNQPGQVYGYTF. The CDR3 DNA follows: TGTGCCAGCAGCAATCAACCGGGACAGGTTTATGGCTACACCTTC.

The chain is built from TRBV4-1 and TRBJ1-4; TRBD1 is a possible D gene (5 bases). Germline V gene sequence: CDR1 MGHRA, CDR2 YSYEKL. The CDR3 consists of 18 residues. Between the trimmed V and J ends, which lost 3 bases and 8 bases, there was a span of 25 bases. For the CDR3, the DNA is TGCGCCAGCAGCCAGCTGACCATCACCGGGACCGCGGGCGAAAAACTGTTTTTT. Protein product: CASSQLTITGTAGEKLFF.

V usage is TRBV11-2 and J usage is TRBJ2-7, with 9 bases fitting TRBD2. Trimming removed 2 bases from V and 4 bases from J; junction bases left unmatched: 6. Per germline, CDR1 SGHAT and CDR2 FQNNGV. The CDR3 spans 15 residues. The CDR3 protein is CASSLRGGRGYEQYF. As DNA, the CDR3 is TGTGCCAGCAGCTTAAGGGGCGGGAGGGGATACGAGCAGTACTTC.

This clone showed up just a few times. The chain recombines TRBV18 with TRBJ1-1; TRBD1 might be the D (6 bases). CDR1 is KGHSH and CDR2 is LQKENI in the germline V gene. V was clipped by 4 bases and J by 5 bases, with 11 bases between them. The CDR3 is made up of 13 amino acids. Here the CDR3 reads CASSLRTDTEAFF. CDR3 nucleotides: TGTGCCAGCTCACTGCGGACAGATACTGAAGCTTTCTTT. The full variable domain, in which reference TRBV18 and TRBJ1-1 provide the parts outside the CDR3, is NAGVMQNPRHLVRRRGQEARLRCSPMKGHSHVYWYRQLPEEGLKFMVYLQKENIIDESGMPKERFSAEFPKEGPSILRIQQVVRGDSAAYFCASSLRTDTEAFFGQGTRLTVV.

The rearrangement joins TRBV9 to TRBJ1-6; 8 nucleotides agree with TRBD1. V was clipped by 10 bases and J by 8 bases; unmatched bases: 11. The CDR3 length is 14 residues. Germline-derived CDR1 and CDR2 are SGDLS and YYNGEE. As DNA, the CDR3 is TGTGCCTCAAAGCGGGGACAGGTAGATTCACCCCTCCACTTT. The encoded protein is CASKRGQVDSPLHF. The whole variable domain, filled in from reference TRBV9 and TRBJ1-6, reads DSGVTQTPKHLITATGQRVTLRCSPRSGDLSVYWYQQSLDQGLQFLIQYYNGEERAKGNILERFSAQQFPDLHSELNLSSLELGDSALYFCASKRGQVDSPLHFGNGTRLTVT.

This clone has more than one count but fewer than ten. The CDR3 nucleotides are TGCGCCAGCAGTCCCATTCCAGTTGGGGGACAAGAACCCTACGAGCAGTACTTC. This codes for CASSPIPVGGQEPYEQYF. The chain combines TRBV23-1 with TRBJ2-7, with a possible D match to TRBD1 (6 bases). TRBV23-1 is assigned to the ORF class and has an uncertain function. This CDR3 contains 18 residues. Trimming pared 4 bases from V and 2 bases from J, leaving 24 bases between.

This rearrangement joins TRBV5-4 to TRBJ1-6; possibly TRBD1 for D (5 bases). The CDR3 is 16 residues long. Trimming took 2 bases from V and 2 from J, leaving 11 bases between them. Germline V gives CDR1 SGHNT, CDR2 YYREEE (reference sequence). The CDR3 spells CASSLPGPTYNSPLHF. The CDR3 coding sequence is TGTGCCAGCAGCTTACCGGGGCCCACCTATAATTCACCCCTCCACTTT. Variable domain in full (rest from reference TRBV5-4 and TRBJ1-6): ETGVTQSPTHLIKTRGQQVTLRCSSQSGHNTVSWYQQALGQGPQFIFQYYREEENGRGNFPPRFSGLQFPNYSSELNVNALELDDSALYLCASSLPGPTYNSPLHFGNGTRLTVT.

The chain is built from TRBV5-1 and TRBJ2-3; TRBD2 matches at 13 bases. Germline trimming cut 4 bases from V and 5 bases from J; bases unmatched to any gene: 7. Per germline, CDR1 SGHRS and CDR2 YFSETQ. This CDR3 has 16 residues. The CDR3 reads CASSRQTSGGLDTQYF. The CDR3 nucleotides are TGCGCCAGCAGCCGTCAGACTAGCGGGGGGCTAGATACGCAGTATTTT. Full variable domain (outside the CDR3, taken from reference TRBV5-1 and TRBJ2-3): KAGVTQTPRYLIKTRGQQVTLSCSPISGHRSVSWYQQTPGQGLQFLFEYFSETQRNKGNFPGRFSGRQFSNSRSEMNVSTLELGDSALYLCASSRQTSGGLDTQYFGPGTRLTVL.

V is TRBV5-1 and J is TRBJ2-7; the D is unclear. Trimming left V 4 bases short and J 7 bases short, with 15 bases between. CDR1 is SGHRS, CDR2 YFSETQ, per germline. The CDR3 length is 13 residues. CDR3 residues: CASSAADGTEQYF. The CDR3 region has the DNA TGCGCCAGCAGCGCGGCGGACGGAACGGAGCAGTACTTC.

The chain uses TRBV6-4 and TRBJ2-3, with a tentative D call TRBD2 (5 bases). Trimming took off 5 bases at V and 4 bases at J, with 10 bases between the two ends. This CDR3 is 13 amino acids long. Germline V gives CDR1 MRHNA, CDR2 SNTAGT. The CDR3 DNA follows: TGTGCCAGCAGTCGGGAACTAGCAGATACGCAGTATTTT. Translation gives CASSRELADTQYF.

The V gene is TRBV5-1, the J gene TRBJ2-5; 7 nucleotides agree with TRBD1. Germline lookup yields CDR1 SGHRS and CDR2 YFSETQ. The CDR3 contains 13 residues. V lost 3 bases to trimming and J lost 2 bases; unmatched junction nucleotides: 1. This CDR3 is CASSSQGQETQYF. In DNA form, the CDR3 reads TGCGCCAGCAGCTCACAGGGGCAAGAGACCCAGTACTTC. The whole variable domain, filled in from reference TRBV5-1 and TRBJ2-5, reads KAGVTQTPRYLIKTRGQQVTLSCSPISGHRSVSWYQQTPGQGLQFLFEYFSETQRNKGNFPGRFSGRQFSNSRSEMNVSTLELGDSALYLCASSSQGQETQYFGPGTRLLVL.

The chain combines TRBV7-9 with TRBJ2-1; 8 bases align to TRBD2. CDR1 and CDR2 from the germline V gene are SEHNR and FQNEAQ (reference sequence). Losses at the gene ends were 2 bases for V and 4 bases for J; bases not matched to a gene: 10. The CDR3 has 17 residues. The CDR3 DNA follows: TGTGCCAGCAGCTTAAATTCACTAGCGGCTCGATACAATGAGCAGTTCTTC. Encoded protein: CASSLNSLAARYNEQFF.

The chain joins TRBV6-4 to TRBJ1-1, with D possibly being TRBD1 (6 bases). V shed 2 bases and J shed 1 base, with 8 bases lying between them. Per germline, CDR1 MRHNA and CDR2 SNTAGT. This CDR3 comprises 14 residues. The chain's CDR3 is CASSDTDRNTEAFF. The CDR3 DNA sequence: TGTGCCAGCAGTGACACGGACAGGAACACTGAAGCTTTCTTT.